These 6 T cell receptor beta chains came from one sample sequenced in a study of T-cell reconstitution after alpha-beta-depleted transplantation in children. Unique molecular identifiers were used to barcode this TCRbeta library. Each CDR3 protein is one row after TCRdb ran MiXCR on the PCR reads. Found here are fewer than 700,000 distinct CDR3 sequences, 20% to 25% of them singletons; the top ten hold roughly 13%. The source material was PBMCs, mostly from graft donor cells, sampled 360 days after TCRalphabeta/CD19-depleted stem cell transplant. Source of these receptors: a boy under two years old who had a stem cell transplant for acute myeloid leukemia, so the T cells may come from the graft donor.

This clonotype was recorded a few times. The CDR3 spells CASTVGGGPPDTQYF. CDR3 nucleotide sequence: TGTGCCAGCACCGTTGGGGGGGGCCCCCCAGATACGCAGTATTTT. The genes are TRBV9 and TRBJ2-3, with D possibly being TRBD2 (7 bases). Germline V gene sequence: CDR1 SGDLS, CDR2 YYNGEE. The CDR3 is 15 amino acids. Between the trimmed V and J ends, which lost 6 bases and 4 bases, there was a span of 18 bases.

The V gene is TRBV11-1, the J gene TRBJ2-7, with D possibly matching TRBD1 (6 bases). Trimming left V 9 bases short and J 3 bases short, with 15 bases between. The germline V gene encodes CDR1 SGHAT and CDR2 FQDESV (reference sequence). The length of the CDR3 is 13 residues. The CDR3 nucleotides read TGTGCCAGTTCCCCAGGGGTCTACTACGAGCAGTACGTC. Translating gives CASSPGVYYEQYV.

This clonotype was seen many times. J is TRBJ2-2 and V is TRBV5-1, with D uncertain. Between the trimmed V and J ends, which lost 0 bases and 4 bases, there was a span of 10 bases. This CDR3 comprises 15 residues. Germline V lookup: CDR1 SGHRS, CDR2 YFSETQ. For the CDR3, the DNA is TGCGCCAGCAGCTTGGGACATCCGGGCACCGGGGAGCTGTTTTTT. This gives the protein CASSLGHPGTGELFF.

This chain connects TRBV2 to TRBJ2-7; 7 positions agree with TRBD1. This CDR3 contains 13 residues. CDR1 is SNHLY and CDR2 is FYNNEI in the germline V gene. V shed 6 bases, J shed 3 bases, and the junction held 5 bases outside the gene matches. CDR3 nucleotide sequence: TGTGCCAGCAGGACGACAGGGTACTACGAGCAGTACGTC. Translated, it gives CASRTTGYYEQYV.

The V and J genes are TRBV7-6 and TRBJ2-1, with TRBD2 identical over 7 bases. Germline V gives CDR1 SGHVS, CDR2 FNYEAQ. V dropped 6 bases and J dropped 5; count of bases not matched to a gene: 13. CDR3 length: 16 residues. This chain's CDR3 is CASRPIWGGGHNEQFF. CDR3 coding DNA: TGTGCCAGCAGACCCATCTGGGGGGGAGGTCACAATGAGCAGTTCTTC.

This clonotype has a handful of counts. The V gene is TRBV5-6, the J gene TRBJ2-5; TRBD1 or TRBD2 may be the D gene (6 bases each). This CDR3 is built from 16 residues. Germline CDR1 and CDR2: SGHDT and YYEEEE. Trimming took off 1 base at V and 5 bases at J, with 18 bases between the two ends. CDR3 sequence (DNA): TGTGCCAGCAGCTTGCCTCCAACAGGGAGGAGGGAGACCCAGTACTTC. Translating it yields CASSLPPTGRRETQYF.